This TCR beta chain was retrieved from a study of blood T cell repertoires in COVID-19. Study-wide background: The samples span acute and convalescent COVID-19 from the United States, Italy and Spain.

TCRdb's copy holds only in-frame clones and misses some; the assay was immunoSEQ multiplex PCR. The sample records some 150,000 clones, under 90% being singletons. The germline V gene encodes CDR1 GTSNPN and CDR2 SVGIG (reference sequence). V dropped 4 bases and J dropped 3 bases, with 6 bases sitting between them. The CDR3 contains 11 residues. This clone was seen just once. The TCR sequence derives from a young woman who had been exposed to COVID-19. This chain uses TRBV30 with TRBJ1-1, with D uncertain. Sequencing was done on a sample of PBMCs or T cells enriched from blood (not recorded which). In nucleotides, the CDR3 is TGTGCCTGGACTGGAGACACTGAAGCTTTCTTT. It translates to CAWTGDTEAFF.